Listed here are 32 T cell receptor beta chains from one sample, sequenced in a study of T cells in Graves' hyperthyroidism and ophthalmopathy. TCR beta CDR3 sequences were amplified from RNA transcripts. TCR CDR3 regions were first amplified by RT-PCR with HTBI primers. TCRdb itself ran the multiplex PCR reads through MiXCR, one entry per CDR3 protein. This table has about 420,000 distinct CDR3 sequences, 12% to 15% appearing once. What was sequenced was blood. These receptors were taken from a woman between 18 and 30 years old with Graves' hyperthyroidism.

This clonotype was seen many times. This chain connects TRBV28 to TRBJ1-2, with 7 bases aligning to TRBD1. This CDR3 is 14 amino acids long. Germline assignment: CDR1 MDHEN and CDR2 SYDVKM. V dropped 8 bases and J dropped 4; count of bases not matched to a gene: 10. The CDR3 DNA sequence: TGTGCCAGCCGCCCCGACAGGGAGTCCTATGGCTACACCTTC. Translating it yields CASRPDRESYGYTF.

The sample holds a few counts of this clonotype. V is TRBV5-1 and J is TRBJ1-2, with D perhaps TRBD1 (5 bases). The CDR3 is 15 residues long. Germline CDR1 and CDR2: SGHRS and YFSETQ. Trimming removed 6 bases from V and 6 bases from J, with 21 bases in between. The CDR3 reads CASNIRDGELHGYTF. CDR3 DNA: TGCGCCAGCAACATCCGGGACGGTGAACTACATGGCTACACCTTC.

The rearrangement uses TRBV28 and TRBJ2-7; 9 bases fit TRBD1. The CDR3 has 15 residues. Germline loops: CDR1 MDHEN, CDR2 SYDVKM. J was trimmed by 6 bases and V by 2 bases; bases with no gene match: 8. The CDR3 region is CASSLTGTGLGEQYF. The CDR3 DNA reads TGTGCCAGCAGTTTAACCGGGACAGGGCTGGGCGAGCAGTACTTC.

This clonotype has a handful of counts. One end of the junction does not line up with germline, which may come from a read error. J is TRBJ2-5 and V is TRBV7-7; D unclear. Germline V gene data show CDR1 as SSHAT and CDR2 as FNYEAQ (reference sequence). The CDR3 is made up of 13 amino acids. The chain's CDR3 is CASSLRFKETQYF. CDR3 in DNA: TGTGCTAGCAGCTTGCGATTCAAAGAGACCCAGTACTTC.

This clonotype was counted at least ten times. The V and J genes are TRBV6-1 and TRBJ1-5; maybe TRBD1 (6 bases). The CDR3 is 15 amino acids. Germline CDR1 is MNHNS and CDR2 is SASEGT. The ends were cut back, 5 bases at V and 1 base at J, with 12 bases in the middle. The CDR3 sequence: CASSTDRFSNQPQHF. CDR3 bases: TGTGCCAGCAGTACGGACAGATTCAGCAATCAGCCCCAGCATTTT.

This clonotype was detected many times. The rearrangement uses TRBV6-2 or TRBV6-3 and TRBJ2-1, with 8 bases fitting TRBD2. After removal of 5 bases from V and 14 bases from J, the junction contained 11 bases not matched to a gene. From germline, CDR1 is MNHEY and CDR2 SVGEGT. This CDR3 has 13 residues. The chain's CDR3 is CASSPPGGTRKFF. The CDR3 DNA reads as TGTGCCAGCAGTCCACCCGGCGGGACTAGAAAGTTCTTC.

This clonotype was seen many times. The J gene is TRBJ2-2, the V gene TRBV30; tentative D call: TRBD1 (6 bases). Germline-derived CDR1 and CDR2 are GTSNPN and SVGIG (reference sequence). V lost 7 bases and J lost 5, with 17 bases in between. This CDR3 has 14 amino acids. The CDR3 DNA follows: TGTGCCTTCACAGGGATATGGGGGACCGGGGAGCTGTTTTTT. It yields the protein CAFTGIWGTGELFF.

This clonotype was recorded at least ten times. The chain's CDR3 is CASSLPGRSMNTEAFF. CDR3 DNA sequence: TGTGCCAGCAGCCTCCCAGGCAGATCAATGAACACTGAAGCTTTCTTT. This chain links TRBV7-8 with TRBJ1-1, with D unresolved. The CDR3 runs to 16 residues. The germline V gene encodes CDR1 SGHVS and CDR2 FQNEAQ. Trimming pared 5 bases from V and 0 bases from J, leaving 16 bases between.

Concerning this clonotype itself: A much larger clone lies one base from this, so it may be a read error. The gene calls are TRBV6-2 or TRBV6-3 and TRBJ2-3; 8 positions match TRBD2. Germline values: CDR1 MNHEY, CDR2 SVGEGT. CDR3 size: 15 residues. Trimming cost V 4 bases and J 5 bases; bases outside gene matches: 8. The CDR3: CASSFGAGDIDTQYF. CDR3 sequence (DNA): TGTGCCAGCAGTTTCGGAGCGGGGGACATAGATACGCAGTATTTT.

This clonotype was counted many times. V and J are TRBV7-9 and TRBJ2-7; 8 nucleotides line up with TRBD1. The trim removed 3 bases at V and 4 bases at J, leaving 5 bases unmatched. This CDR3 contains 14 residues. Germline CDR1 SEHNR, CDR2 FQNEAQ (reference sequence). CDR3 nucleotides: TGTGCCAGCAGCTTCTCAGGGGGCCGGTACGAGCAGTACTTC. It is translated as CASSFSGGRYEQYF. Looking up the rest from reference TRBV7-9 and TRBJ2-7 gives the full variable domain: DTGVSQNPRHKITKRGQNVTFRCDPISEHNRLYWYRQTLGQGPEFLTYFQNEAQLEKSRLLSDRFSAERPKGSFSTLEIQRTEQGDSAMYLCASSFSGGRYEQYFGPGTRLTVT.

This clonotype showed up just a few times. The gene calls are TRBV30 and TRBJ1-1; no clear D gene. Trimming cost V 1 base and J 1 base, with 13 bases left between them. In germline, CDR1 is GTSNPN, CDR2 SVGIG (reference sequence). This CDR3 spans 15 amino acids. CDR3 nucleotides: TGTGCCTGGAGTGAGGTAGGCACCCAGAACACTGAAGCTTTCTTT. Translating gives CAWSEVGTQNTEAFF.

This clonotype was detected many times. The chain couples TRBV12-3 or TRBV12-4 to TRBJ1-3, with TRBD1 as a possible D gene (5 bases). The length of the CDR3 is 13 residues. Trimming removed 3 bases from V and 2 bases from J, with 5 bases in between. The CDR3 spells CASSLTAGNTIYF. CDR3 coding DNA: TGTGCCAGCAGTTTGACAGCTGGAAACACCATATATTTT.

The CDR3 loop is CASSPGQDGPQNIQYF. As DNA, the CDR3 is TGCGCCAGCAGCCCGGGACAGGATGGACCGCAAAACATTCAGTACTTC. This sequence joins TRBV4-3 and TRBJ2-4, with 8 bases matching TRBD1. The trim removed 4 bases at V and 5 bases at J, leaving 10 bases unmatched. The CDR3 extends over 16 amino acids. Germline CDR1 LGHNA, CDR2 YSLEER.

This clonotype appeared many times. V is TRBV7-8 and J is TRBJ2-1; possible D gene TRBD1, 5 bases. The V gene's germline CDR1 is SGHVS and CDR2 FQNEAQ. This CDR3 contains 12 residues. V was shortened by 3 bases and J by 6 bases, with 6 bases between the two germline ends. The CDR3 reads CASSFRGNEQFF. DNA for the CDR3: TGTGCCAGCAGCTTTAGGGGCAATGAGCAGTTCTTC.

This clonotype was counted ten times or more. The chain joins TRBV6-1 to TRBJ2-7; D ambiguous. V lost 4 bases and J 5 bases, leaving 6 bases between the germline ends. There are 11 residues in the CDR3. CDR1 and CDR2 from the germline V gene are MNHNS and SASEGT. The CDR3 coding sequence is TGTGCCAGCAGTGTACCCGACGAGCAGTACTTC. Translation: CASSVPDEQYF.

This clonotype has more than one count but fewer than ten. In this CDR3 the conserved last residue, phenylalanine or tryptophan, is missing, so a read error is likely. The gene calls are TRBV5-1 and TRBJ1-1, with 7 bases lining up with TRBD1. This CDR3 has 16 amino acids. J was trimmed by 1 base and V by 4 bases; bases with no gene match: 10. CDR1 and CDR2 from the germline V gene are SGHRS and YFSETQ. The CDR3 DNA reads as TGCGCCAGCAGCCCTCTGACAGGGCGAGAGAACACTGAAGCTTTCCTT. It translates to CASSPLTGRENTEAFL.

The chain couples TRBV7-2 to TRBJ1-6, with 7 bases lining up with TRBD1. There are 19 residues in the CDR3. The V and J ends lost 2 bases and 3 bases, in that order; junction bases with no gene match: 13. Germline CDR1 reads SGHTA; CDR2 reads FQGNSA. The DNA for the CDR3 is TGTGCCAGCAGCTTACGGGTTGGCGCAGGGGGTCTCTATAATTCACCCCTCCACTTT. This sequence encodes CASSLRVGAGGLYNSPLHF.

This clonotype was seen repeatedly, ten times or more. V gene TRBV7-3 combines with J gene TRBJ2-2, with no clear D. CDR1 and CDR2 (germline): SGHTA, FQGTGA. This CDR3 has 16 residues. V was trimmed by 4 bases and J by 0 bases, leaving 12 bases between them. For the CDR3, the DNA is TGTGCCAGCAGCTCCAGGCTTCCCGCGAACACCGGGGAGCTGTTTTTT. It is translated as CASSSRLPANTGELFF. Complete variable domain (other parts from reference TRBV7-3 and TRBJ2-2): GAGVSQTPSNKVTEKGKYVELRCDPISGHTALYWYRQSLGQGPEFLIYFQGTGAADDSGLPNDRFFAVRPEGSVSTLKIQRTERGDSAVYLCASSSRLPANTGELFFGEGSRLTVL.

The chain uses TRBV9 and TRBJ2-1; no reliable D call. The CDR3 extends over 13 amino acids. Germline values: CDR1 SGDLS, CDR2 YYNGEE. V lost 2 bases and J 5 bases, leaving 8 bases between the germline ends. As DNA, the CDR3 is TGTGCCAGCAGCGTTCACCTGGACAATGAGCAGTTCTTC. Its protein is CASSVHLDNEQFF.

CDR3 in amino acids: CSAGRTIGEQFF. The CDR3 bases are TGCAGTGCTGGAAGGACCATCGGTGAGCAGTTCTTC. The chain uses TRBV20-1 and TRBJ2-1; the D is unclear. The V end was cut by 5 bases, the J end by 9 bases, with 14 bases between. The CDR3 sequence is 12 residues long. Germline V gives CDR1 DFQATT, CDR2 SNEGSKA (reference sequence).

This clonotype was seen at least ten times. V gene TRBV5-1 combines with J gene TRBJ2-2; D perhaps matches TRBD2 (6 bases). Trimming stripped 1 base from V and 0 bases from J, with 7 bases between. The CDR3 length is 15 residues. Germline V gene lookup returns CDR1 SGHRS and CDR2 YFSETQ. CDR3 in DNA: TGCGCCAGCAGCTTGACGGGGGCGAACACCGGGGAGCTGTTTTTT. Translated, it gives CASSLTGANTGELFF.

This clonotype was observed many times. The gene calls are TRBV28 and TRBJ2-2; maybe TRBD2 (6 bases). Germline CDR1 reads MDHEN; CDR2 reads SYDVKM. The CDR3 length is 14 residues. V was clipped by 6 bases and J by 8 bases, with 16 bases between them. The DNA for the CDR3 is TGTGCCAGCAGAACCGGGACTTTTCGGGGGGAGCTGTTTTTT. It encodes CASRTGTFRGELFF.

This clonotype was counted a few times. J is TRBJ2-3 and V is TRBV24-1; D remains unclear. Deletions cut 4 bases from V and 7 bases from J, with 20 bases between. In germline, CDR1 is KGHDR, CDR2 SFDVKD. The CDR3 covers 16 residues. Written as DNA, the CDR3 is TGTGCCACCAGTGAGATGCCGGGTCAGATGGGATATACGCAGTATTTT. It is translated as CATSEMPGQMGYTQYF.

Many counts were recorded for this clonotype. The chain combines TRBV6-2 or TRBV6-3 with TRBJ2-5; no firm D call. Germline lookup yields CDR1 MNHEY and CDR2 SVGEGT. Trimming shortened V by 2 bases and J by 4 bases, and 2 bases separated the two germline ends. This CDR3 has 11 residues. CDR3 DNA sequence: TGTGCCAGCAGTTACATAGAGACCCAGTACTTC. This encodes CASSYIETQYF.

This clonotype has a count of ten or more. CDR3 sequence: CASSTHRAGGQETQYF. For the CDR3, the DNA is TGTGCCAGCAGTACCCACCGGGCCGGGGGACAAGAGACCCAGTACTTC. This chain connects TRBV6-2 or TRBV6-3 to TRBJ2-5; D might be TRBD2 (6 bases). The germline V gene encodes CDR1 MNHEY and CDR2 SVGEGT. CDR3 length: 16 amino acids. Between the trimmed V and J ends, which lost 5 bases and 2 bases, there was a span of 18 bases.

The CDR3 is CASSVGGSGNTGELFF. CDR3 DNA sequence: TGTGCCAGCAGCGTAGGTGGTAGCGGAAACACCGGGGAGCTGTTTTTT. This chain joins TRBV9 and TRBJ2-2; a possible D gene is TRBD2 (6 bases). This CDR3 has 16 amino acids. The V and J ends lost 0 bases and 2 bases respectively, with 11 bases between them. Germline lookup yields CDR1 SGDLS and CDR2 YYNGEE.

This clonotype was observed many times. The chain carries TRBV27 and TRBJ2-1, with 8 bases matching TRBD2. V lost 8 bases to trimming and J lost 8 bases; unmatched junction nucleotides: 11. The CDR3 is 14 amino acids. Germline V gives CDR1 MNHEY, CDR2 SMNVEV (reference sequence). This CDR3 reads CASHGLAIEDEQFF. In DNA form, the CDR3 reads TGTGCCAGCCACGGACTAGCAATTGAGGATGAGCAGTTCTTC.

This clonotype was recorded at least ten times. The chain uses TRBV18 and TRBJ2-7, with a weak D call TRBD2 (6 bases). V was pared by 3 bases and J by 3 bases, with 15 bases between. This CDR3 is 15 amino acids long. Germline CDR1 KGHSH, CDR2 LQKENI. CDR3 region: CASSPPQRVFYEQYF. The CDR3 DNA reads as TGTGCCAGCTCACCCCCCCAGCGGGTATTCTACGAGCAGTACTTC.

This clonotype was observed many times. The CDR3 nucleotides are TGTGCCAGCAGCCAAGGGACAGGGATGTTGGCTGAAGCTTTCTTT. Its translation: CASSQGTGMLAEAFF. V and J are TRBV3-1 and TRBJ1-1, with 8 bases identical to TRBD1. Germline loops: CDR1 LGHDT, CDR2 YNNKEL (reference sequence). V was pared by 1 base and J by 6 bases, with 7 bases of the junction left unmatched. This CDR3 region has 15 residues.

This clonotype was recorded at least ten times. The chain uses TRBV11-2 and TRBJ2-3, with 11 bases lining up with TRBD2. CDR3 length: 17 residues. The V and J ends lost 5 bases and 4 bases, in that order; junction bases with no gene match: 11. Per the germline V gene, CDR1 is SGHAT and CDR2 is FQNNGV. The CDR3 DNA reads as TGTGCCAGCAGCCGAAGAACTAGCGGGAGTAGCCCAGATACGCAGTATTTT. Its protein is CASSRRTSGSSPDTQYF.

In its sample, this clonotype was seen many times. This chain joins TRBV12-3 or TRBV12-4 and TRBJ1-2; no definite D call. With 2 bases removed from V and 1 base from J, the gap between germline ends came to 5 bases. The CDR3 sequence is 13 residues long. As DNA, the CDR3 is TGTGCCAGCAGTTTAAAGAGTAACTATGGCTACACCTTC. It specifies CASSLKSNYGYTF.

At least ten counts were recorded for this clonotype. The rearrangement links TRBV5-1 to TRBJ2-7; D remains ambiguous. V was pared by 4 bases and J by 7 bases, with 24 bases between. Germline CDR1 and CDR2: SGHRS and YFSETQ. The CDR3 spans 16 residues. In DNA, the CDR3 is TGCGCCAGCAGCCCGTCGCAAACGGCAGTAGGATGGGAGCAGTACTTC. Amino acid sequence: CASSPSQTAVGWEQYF.